This T cell receptor (beta chain) is drawn from a study of glioma-infiltrating T cells after dendritic cell vaccination. Turning to the study itself: Monocyte-derived dendritic cells, cultured approximately 7 days with IL-4 and GM-CSF, were pulsed with autologous tumor lysate.

The study, taken as a whole, reports: Survival was not directly related to TCR clonality in these patients.

Time point of the sample: after dendritic cell vaccination, including at tumor progression/relapse. Before vaccination, two weeks after the third vaccination, and at progression, PBMC were collected. About this clone: The target antigen is unknown.

Amplification used 60 V beta primers and 13 J beta primers. Clones were read by immunoSEQ multiplex PCR, and TCRdb kept only the in-frame ones, dropping some. This sample carries approximately 110,000 clones, around 90% of them seen once, and the ten largest clones take over 2.5%. Sequences were derived from blood, sampled after dendritic cell vaccination. The receptor comes from a human donor with glioblastoma.

The CDR3 here is CASSLGRGVKEQYF. CDR3 in DNA: TGTGCCAGCTCACTGGGCAGGGGAGTGAAAGAGCAGTACTTC. The rearrangement joins TRBV18 to TRBJ2-7; D possibly corresponds to TRBD1 (6 bases). CDR1 and CDR2 (germline): KGHSH, LQKENI. V gave up 4 bases and J gave up 7 bases, with 17 bases separating them. The CDR3 loop spans 14 amino acids.